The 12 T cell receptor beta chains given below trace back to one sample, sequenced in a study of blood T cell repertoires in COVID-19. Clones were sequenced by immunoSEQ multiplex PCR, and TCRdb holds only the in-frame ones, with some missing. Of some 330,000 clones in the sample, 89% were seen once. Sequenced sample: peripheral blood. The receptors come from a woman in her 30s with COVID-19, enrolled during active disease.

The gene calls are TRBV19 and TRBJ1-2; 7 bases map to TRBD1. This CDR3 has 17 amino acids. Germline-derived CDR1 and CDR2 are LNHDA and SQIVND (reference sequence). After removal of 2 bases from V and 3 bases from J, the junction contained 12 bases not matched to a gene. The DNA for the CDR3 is TGTGCCAGTAGTATAATTTCGGGAACAGGGGCACACTATGGCTACACCTTC. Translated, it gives CASSIISGTGAHYGYTF.

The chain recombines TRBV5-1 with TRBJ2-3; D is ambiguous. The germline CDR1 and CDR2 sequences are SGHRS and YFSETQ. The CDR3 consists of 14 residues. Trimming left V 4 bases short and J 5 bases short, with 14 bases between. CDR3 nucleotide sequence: TGCGCCAGCAGCCCCACCACTTACGTAGATACGCAGTATTTT. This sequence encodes CASSPTTYVDTQYF.

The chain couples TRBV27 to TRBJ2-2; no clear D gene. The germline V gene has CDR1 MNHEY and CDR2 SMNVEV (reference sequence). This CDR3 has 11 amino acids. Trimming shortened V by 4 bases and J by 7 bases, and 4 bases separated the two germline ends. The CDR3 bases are TGTGCCAGCAGTTCCAGCGGGGAGCTGTTTTTT. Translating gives CASSSSGELFF.

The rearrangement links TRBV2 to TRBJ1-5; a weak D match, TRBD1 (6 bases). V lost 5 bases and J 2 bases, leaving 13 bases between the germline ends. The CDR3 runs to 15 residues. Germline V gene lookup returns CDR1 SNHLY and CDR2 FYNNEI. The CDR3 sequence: CASSTGGSGNQPQHF. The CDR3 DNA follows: TGTGCCAGCAGTACGGGGGGCTCTGGCAATCAGCCCCAGCATTTT.

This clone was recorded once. CDR3 residues: CATRKGGYTEAFF. The CDR3 bases are TGTGCCACCAGAAAAGGGGGCTATACTGAAGCTTTCTTT. The chain combines TRBV24-1 with TRBJ1-1; 7 bases are shared with TRBD1. From germline, CDR1 is KGHDR and CDR2 SFDVKD. V lost 7 bases and J lost 5; bases outside the gene matches: 6. This CDR3 contains 13 residues.

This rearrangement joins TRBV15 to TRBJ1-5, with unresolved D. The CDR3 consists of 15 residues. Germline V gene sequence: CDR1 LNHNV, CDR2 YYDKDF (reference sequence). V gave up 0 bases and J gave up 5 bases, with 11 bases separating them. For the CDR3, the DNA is TGTGCCACCAGCAGAGATAACCTGCTAGATCAGCCCCAGCATTTT. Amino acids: CATSRDNLLDQPQHF.

The CDR3 spells CASRDRGDRKSSYEQYF. The CDR3, as DNA: TGTGCCAGCAGGGATCGTGGGGACAGGAAGAGCTCCTACGAGCAGTACTTC. V is TRBV2 and J is TRBJ2-7; TRBD1 matches 8 bases. The CDR3 is made up of 17 amino acids. Germline V gene lookup returns CDR1 SNHLY and CDR2 FYNNEI. J gave up 0 bases and V 6 bases, and 13 bases lay outside the gene matches.

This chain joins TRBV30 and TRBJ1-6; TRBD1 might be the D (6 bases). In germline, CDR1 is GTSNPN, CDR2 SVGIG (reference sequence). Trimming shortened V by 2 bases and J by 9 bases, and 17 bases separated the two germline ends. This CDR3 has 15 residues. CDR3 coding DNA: TGTGCCTGGAGTACAGGGAATTGGGGTGGTTCACCCCTCCACTTT. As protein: CAWSTGNWGGSPLHF.

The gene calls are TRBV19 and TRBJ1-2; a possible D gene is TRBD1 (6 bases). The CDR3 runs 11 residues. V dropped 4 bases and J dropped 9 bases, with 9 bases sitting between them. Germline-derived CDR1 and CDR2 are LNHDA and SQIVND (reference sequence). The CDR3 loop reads CASSTGERYTF. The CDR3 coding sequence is TGTGCCAGTAGTACAGGGGAGCGCTACACCTTC.

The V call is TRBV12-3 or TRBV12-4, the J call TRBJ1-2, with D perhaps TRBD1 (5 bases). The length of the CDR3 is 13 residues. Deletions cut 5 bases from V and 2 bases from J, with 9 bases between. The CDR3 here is CASSVDRNYGYTF. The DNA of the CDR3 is TGTGCCAGCAGTGTAGACAGAAACTATGGCTACACCTTC.

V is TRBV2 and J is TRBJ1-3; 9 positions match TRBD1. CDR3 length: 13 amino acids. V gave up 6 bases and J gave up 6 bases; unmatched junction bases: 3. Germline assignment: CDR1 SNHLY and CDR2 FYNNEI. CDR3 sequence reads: CASRRTGENTIYF. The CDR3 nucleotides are TGTGCCAGCAGGCGGACAGGGGAAAACACCATATATTTT.

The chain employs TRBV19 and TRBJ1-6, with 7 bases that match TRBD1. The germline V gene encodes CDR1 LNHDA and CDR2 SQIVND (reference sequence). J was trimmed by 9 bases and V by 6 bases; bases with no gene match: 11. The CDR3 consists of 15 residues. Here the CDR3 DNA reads TGTGCCAGTAGAATGACAGGGACCTATGGTTCACCCCTCCACTTT. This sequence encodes CASRMTGTYGSPLHF.